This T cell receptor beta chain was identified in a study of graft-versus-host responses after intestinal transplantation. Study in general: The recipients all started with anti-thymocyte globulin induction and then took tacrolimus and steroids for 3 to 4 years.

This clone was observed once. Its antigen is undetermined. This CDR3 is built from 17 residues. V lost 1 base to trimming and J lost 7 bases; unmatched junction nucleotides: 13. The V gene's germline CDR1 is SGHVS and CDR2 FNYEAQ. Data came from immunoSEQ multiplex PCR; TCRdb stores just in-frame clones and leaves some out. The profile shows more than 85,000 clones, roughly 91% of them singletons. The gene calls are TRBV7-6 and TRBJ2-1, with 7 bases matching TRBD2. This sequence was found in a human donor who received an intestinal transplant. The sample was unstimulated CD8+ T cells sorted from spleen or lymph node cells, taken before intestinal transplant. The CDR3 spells CASSLGSRAGTSNEQFF. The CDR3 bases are TGTGCCAGCAGCTTAGGGTCCCGAGCGGGGACTTCGAATGAGCAGTTCTTC.